This T cell receptor beta chain was captured by sequencing in a study of control samples from healthy donors and cancer patients. Sequencing used immunoSEQ multiplex PCR; TCRdb keeps in-frame clones, though not all of them. The table has 130,000 to 150,000 clones, 93% seen once. The CDR3 totals 16 residues. Germline CDR1 is LNHDA and CDR2 is SQIVND (reference sequence). Trimming stripped 3 bases from V and 0 bases from J, with 15 bases between. The sequence was obtained from a man between 18 and 29 years old in good health. The rearrangement uses TRBV19 and TRBJ2-7, with D possibly being TRBD2 (6 bases). The sequenced material came from blood. The CDR3 DNA reads TGTGCCAGTAGTATGATCGGAGGGCGCCTCTCCTACGAGCAGTACTTC. It yields the protein CASSMIGGRLSYEQYF.